Listed below are T cell receptor beta chains from one sample, sequenced in a study of CD8 T cells in Susac syndrome. Each CDR3 protein gets one entry after TCRdb re-called the immunoSEQ multiplex PCR reads with MiXCR. The repertoire holds 130,000 or so distinct CDR3 sequences, with roughly 76% as singletons. The sequenced material came from CD8+ T cells from PBMCs. The receptors were gathered from a human donor with multiple sclerosis. CDR3s include the opening cysteine and the closing phenylalanine or tryptophan. The D gene is left open where the match is weak. Only part of the rows carry a size: once, few, many, or a class if the clone is expanded.

abundance | j_gene | v_gene | d_gene | CDR3aa | CDR3nt
- | TRBJ1-5 | TRBV6-1 | TRBD1 | CASRQGWDQPQHF | TGTGCCAGCAGACAGGGGTGGGATCAGCCCCAGCATTTT
- | TRBJ2-2 | TRBV4-3 | - | CASSQGSYTGELFF | TGCGCCAGCAGCCAAGGCAGTTACACCGGGGAGCTGTTTTTT
- | TRBJ1-1 | TRBV6-1 | - | CASSALWGTEAFF | TGTGCCAGCTCCGCGCTTTGGGGAACTGAAGCTTTCTTT
- | TRBJ1-2 | TRBV6-5 | - | CASSPLGVDYGYTF | TGTGCCAGCAGTCCGCTCGGGGTAGACTATGGCTACACCTTC
- | TRBJ2-5 | TRBV2 | - | CASRFWGAQETQYF | TGTGCCAGCAGATTTTGGGGAGCCCAAGAGACCCAGTACTTC
- | TRBJ2-5 | TRBV7-9 | - | CASSLGRTSRETQYF | TGTGCCAGCAGCTTGGGCCGGACCTCGCGAGAGACCCAGTACTTC
- | TRBJ1-4 | TRBV9 | - | CASSPRTSGGEKLFF | TGTGCCAGCAGCCCTCGGACTTCTGGAGGGGAAAAACTGTTTTTT
once | TRBJ2-1 | TRBV27 | TRBD1 | CASSHRGLYNEQFF | TGTGCCAGCAGTCATAGGGGGCTCTACAATGAGCAGTTCTTC
- | TRBJ1-5 | TRBV4-2 | - | CASSQDGGEGNQPQHF | TGTGCCAGCAGCCAAGATGGGGGGGAAGGGAATCAGCCCCAGCATTTT
- | TRBJ1-2 | TRBV6-1 | TRBD1 | CASSAETGDYYGYTF | TGTGCCAGCAGTGCCGAGACAGGGGATTACTATGGCTACACCTTC
- | TRBJ1-6 | TRBV28 | - | CASSLGFSSYNSPLHF | TGTGCCAGCAGTTTGGGGTTCAGCTCCTATAATTCACCCCTCCACTTT
- | TRBJ2-1 | TRBV20-1 | TRBD1 | CSVGTGGGNEQFF | TGCAGTGTTGGGACAGGGGGAGGCAATGAGCAGTTCTTC
- | TRBJ2-1 | TRBV9 | TRBD2 | CASSPSGSPHNEQFF | TGTGCCAGCAGCCCTAGCGGGAGTCCTCACAATGAGCAGTTCTTC
- | TRBJ2-3 | TRBV3-1 | TRBD2 | CASSQTAGGFWTDTQYF | TGTGCCAGCAGCCAAACAGCGGGAGGGTTCTGGACAGATACGCAGTATTTT
- | TRBJ2-1 | TRBV7-9 | - | CASSLVVGLYNEQFF | TGTGCCAGCAGCTTAGTAGTAGGTCTCTACAATGAGCAGTTCTTC
- | TRBJ1-5 | TRBV7-9 | - | CASSLSGSAGNQPQHF | TGTGCCAGCAGCTTAAGTGGATCCGCTGGCAATCAGCCCCAGCATTTT
- | TRBJ2-2 | TRBV14 | - | CASSQDWSGNTGELFF | TGTGCCAGCAGCCAAGATTGGTCAGGGAACACCGGGGAGCTGTTTTTT
- | TRBJ1-1 | TRBV7-8 | - | CASSLPTGNTEAFF | TGTGCCAGCAGCTTACCGACAGGGAACACTGAAGCTTTCTTT
- | TRBJ2-2 | TRBV5-1 | TRBD1 | CASSPTTGELTGELFF | TGCGCCAGCAGCCCAACTACAGGGGAACTCACCGGGGAGCTGTTTTTT
- | TRBJ1-5 | TRBV27 | - | CASSLSAGSVQPQHF | TGTGCCAGCAGTTTATCAGCAGGGTCCGTTCAGCCCCAGCATTTT
- | TRBJ2-7 | TRBV4-1 | - | CASSQGQGGNEQYF | TGCGCCAGCAGCCAAGGACAGGGAGGCAACGAGCAGTACTTC
- | TRBJ2-7 | TRBV10-2 | - | CASSEWRGRLYEQYF | TGCGCCAGCAGTGAGTGGCGGGGGCGTTTATACGAGCAGTACTTC
- | TRBJ2-2 | TRBV6-1 | - | CASSAMNTGELFF | TGTGCCAGCAGTGCCATGAACACCGGGGAGCTGTTTTTT
- | TRBJ2-1 | TRBV15 | - | CATSREGPIARLHYNEQFF | TGTGCCACCAGCAGAGAGGGCCCTATAGCGCGGCTCCACTACAATGAGCAGTTCTTC
- | TRBJ1-5 | TRBV21-1 | - | CASSKRPNGGQPQHF | TGTGCCAGCAGCAAGAGACCCAACGGAGGGCAGCCCCAGCATTTT
- | TRBJ2-1 | TRBV12-3/TRBV12-4 | TRBD2 | CASSYPSGPLWGEQFF | TGTGCCAGCAGCTATCCTAGCGGACCACTCTGGGGGGAGCAGTTCTTC
- | TRBJ1-1 | TRBV27 | - | CASSGQGRTEAFF | TGTGCCAGCAGCGGGCAGGGGAGAACTGAAGCTTTCTTT
- | TRBJ2-1 | TRBV11-1 | TRBD2 | CASSLEFWLAGGTPPNEQFF | TGTGCCAGCAGCTTAGAATTTTGGCTAGCGGGAGGGACACCCCCCAATGAGCAGTTCTTC
- | TRBJ2-1 | TRBV7-6 | TRBD1 | CASSSLQGVPYNEQFF | TGTGCCAGCAGCTCCCTACAGGGGGTCCCCTACAATGAGCAGTTCTTC
- | TRBJ2-2 | TRBV12-3/TRBV12-4 | - | CASSRTITNTGELFF | TGTGCCAGCAGTCGGACAATAACGAACACCGGGGAGCTGTTTTTT
- | TRBJ2-2 | TRBV28 | - | CASRPSGFSGELFF | TGTGCCAGCAGACCCTCCGGGTTCAGCGGGGAGCTGTTTTTT
- | TRBJ2-5 | TRBV20-1 | TRBD2 | CSAPGLGEETQYF | TGCAGTGCTCCGGGACTAGGGGAAGAGACCCAGTACTTC
- | TRBJ1-2 | TRBV5-1 | - | CASSLVDELNYGYTF | TGCGCCAGCAGCTTGGTTGATGAGTTAAACTATGGCTACACCTTC
- | TRBJ1-1 | TRBV20-1 | - | CSASGEGPTEAFF | TGCAGTGCTAGTGGAGAAGGGCCCACTGAAGCTTTCTTT
- | TRBJ2-3 | TRBV4-3 | - | CASSQDLGGSTDTQYF | TGCGCCAGCAGCCAAGATCTTGGGGGGAGCACAGATACGCAGTATTTT
- | TRBJ2-3 | TRBV27 | - | CASSLSTDTQYF | TGTGCCAGCAGTCTCTCCACAGATACGCAGTATTTT
- | TRBJ2-5 | TRBV6-6 | - | CASSYRDLGQETQYF | TGTGCCAGCAGTTACAGGGACCTAGGGCAAGAGACCCAGTACTTC
- | TRBJ2-2 | TRBV15 | - | CATTGGDRDNAGELFF | TGTGCCACTACCGGGGGAGACAGGGATAACGCCGGGGAGCTGTTTTTT
- | TRBJ2-1 | TRBV29-1 | - | CSVDRRDSAYNEQFF | TGCAGCGTTGACCGTCGAGACAGCGCGTACAATGAGCAGTTCTTC
- | TRBJ2-5 | TRBV24-1 | TRBD1 | CATSDTGGGETQYF | TGTGCCACCAGTGATACAGGGGGCGGGGAGACCCAGTACTTC
few | TRBJ2-7 | TRBV6-1 | - | CASSERFGYYEQYF | TGTGCCAGCAGTGAACGATTCGGCTACTACGAGCAGTACTTC
once | TRBJ2-7 | TRBV5-1 | - | CASSLVGVGGEQYF | TGCGCCAGCAGCTTGGTAGGCGTCGGGGGTGAGCAGTACTTC
- | TRBJ2-3 | TRBV4-1 | - | CASSQEAGSDTQYF | TGCGCCAGCAGCCAAGAGGCGGGGTCAGATACGCAGTATTTT
- | TRBJ2-2 | TRBV19 | - | CASSEPTYTGELFF | TGTGCCAGTAGCGAACCGACTTATACCGGGGAGCTGTTTTTT
- | TRBJ2-1 | TRBV7-8 | - | CASSLHTSAYNERFF | TGTGCCAGCAGCTTACACACGTCTGCCTACAATGAGCGGTTCTTC
- | TRBJ2-2 | TRBV4-1 | - | CASSPQSTGELFF | TGCGCCAGCAGCCCACAATCAACCGGGGAGCTGTTTTTT
once | TRBJ1-1 | TRBV2 | - | CASRETDAAFF | TGTGCCAGCAGGGAGACAGACGCAGCTTTCTTT
- | TRBJ2-2 | TRBV7-9 | TRBD1 | CASSLLDRSGELFF | TGTGCCAGCAGCTTGCTGGACAGGTCCGGGGAGCTGTTTTTT